One TCR beta chain is described in this entry. This clonotype was counted ten times or more. Its antigen has not been determined. No base-level quality is on record; no much larger clone is a single base apart. This record belongs to a study of T cell repertoires in cytomegalovirus infection (dated by TCRdb to the late 2010s). About the full investigation: Recently identified HLA-C-restricted CMV epitopes, whose presentation resists viral immunomodulation, were targeted by peptide stimulations together with well-studied HLA-B-restricted epitopes. Because public TCR beta signatures pointed to carriage of CMV infection together with the matching HLA type, the HLA type of each donor mattered for the analysis. What the work shows at the level of the full study, not this receptor alone: Carriers of CMV infection plus the relevant HLA type were discriminated by the cumulative frequency of public TCR beta family members in the study cohort and in an independent approximately 350-donor cohort. In the ex vivo response, HLA-C-restricted CMV-specific TCR beta clonotypes were dominant, and in two of eight donors the single most frequent clonotype came from this HLA-C-restricted group.

TCRdb shows the sequencer as Illumina HiSeq 1500. The raw public reads went through TCRdb reprocessing: fastp at Q25, MiXCR clone calling, in-frame beta chains kept. Records with the same CDR3 protein are collapsed into one entry carrying the most frequent genes and DNA. This sample has about 920,000 distinct CDR3 sequences in its table, and roughly 30% of those were observed once. The top ten hold 10% to 15% of the sample. Including cysteine and phenylalanine, the CDR3 has 12 amino acids. The only DNA kept is the CDR3, 36 bases in frame from the first base. Via the germline V gene, CDR1 is SGHVS and CDR2 FNYEAQ. V is reduced by 8 bases and J by 6 bases, leaving a spacing of 10 bases between them. The sample's treatment or condition, from its label and the paper: in vitro stimulation with specific CMV peptide epitopes to enrich CMV-specific T cells.

The chain was built from TRBV7-6 and TRBJ2-2; no D segment can be confidently identified. Sample: cultured CD8+ T cells from PBMCs, taken from culture after CMV antigen stimulation. The sequence was collected from a human donor in good health (CMV status not recorded). Some clones in this sample may be carry-over from other donors' samples. The CDR3 region reads CASLEVAGELFF. The base sequence is TGTGCCAGCCTTGAAGTGGCCGGGGAGCTGTTTTTT.